This T cell receptor beta chain was recorded in a study of neurological immune-mediated disorders. CDR3 size: 13 residues. Trimming removed 4 bases at V and 5 bases at J, with 8 bases between. Germline V lookup: CDR1 KGHSH, CDR2 LQKENI. TCRdb re-called the 5' RACE reads with MiXCR, one entry per CDR3 protein. The sample includes under 60,000 distinct CDR3 sequences, about 5.8% seen only once; the top ten take roughly 1.5%. V gene TRBV18 combines with J gene TRBJ1-4; D is uncertain. Specimen: CD4+ T cells from blood. This clonotype was obtained from a woman aged 18-29 years with multiple sclerosis. CDR3 nucleotide sequence: TGTGCCAGCTCACAGACCGCCAATGAAAAACTGTTTTTT. Protein: CASSQTANEKLFF.